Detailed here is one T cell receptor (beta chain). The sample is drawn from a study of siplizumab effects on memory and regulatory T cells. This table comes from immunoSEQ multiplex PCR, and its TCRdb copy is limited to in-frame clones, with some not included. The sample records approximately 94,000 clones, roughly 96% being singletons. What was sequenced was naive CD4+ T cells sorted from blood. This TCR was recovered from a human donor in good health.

CDR3 in amino acids: CAISESEYNEQFF. The CDR3 DNA is TGTGCCATCAGTGAGTCAGAATACAATGAGCAGTTCTTC. The V gene is TRBV10-3, the J gene TRBJ2-1; D gene unclear. Germline CDR1 reads ENHRY; CDR2 reads SYGVKD. The CDR3 has 13 amino acids. V gave up 0 bases and J gave up 4 bases, with 4 bases separating them.